The source of this T cell receptor beta chain is a study of beta chain features in type 1 diabetes. A note on this clone: The antigen is undetermined.

Study-wide points: The study found moderately but significantly shorter TCRB CDR3s in all four CD4+ subsets of Type 1 diabetes patients. Relative to healthy donors, patients appeared to have naive, central memory and Treg TCRB repertoires that were more similar.

Of the isolated RNA, all was reverse transcribed, and so the sequenced material was expressed TCRB transcripts. Sequencing used immunoSEQ multiplex PCR; TCRdb keeps in-frame clones, though not all of them. The sample has 500,000 to 850,000 clones, 11% to 15% seen once. This CDR3 is built from 16 residues. V shed 5 bases and J 0 bases; nucleotides not matched to a gene: 7. CDR1 is SEHNR, CDR2 FQNEAQ, per germline (reference sequence). The chain has TRBV7-9 and TRBJ2-3, with 8 bases lining up with TRBD2. This clonotype was sampled from a man aged 18 to 30 with type 1 diabetes. The sequencing sample was made of naive CD4+ T cells from blood. CDR3 amino acids: CASSQGLASSTDTQYF. The DNA of the CDR3 is TGTGCCAGCAGCCAAGGACTAGCCTCTAGCACAGATACGCAGTATTTT.